The sequence of this TCR beta chain was determined in a study of T cells in localized non-small cell lung cancer. Note on this clone: Its antigen is as yet unknown. Other DNA sequences of this sample code for an identical CDR3.

The CDR3 is made up of 15 amino acids. V lost 9 bases to trimming and J lost 1 base; unmatched junction nucleotides: 8. Germline V CDR1 and CDR2: LNHDA, SQIVND (reference sequence). Repertoires were generated with immunoSEQ multiplex PCR, while TCRdb's copy carries only in-frame clones and drops some. The table records approximately 30,000 clones, about four fifths of them present only once. General observations from the study: Uninvolved adjacent lung showed the highest T cell clonality, exceeding tumor.

The sequencing used peripheral blood, collected before any cancer treatment. The receptor was isolated from a male donor older than 55 with stage II squamous cell lung carcinoma. The chain is built from TRBV19 and TRBJ1-1, with 10 nucleotides matching TRBD1. CDR3 protein: CASRDRGRANTEAFF. The CDR3 coding sequence is TGTGCCAGCAGAGACAGGGGGCGGGCGAACACTGAAGCTTTCTTT. The whole variable domain, remainder taken from reference TRBV19 and TRBJ1-1, is DGGITQSPKYLFRKEGQNVTLSCEQNLNHDAMYWYRQDPGQGLRLIYYSQIVNDFQKGDIAEGYSVSREKKESFPLTVTSAQKNPTAFYLCASRDRGRANTEAFFGQGTRLTVV.